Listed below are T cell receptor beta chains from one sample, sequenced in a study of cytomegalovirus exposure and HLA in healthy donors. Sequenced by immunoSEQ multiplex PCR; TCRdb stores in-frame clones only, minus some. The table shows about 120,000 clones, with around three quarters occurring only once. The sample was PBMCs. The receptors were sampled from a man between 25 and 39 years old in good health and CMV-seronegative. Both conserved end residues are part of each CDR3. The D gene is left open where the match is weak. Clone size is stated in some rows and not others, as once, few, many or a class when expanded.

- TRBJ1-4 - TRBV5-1 CASSGRGNNEKLFF TGCGCCAGCAGCGGCCGGGGGAATAATGAAAAACTGTTTTTT
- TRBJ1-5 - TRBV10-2 CASTIGASGNQPQHF TGCGCCAGCACAATTGGGGCTTCCGGCAATCAGCCCCAGCATTTT
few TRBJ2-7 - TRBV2 CASRVGWGDEQYF TGTGCCAGCAGGGTCGGGTGGGGGGACGAGCAGTACTTC
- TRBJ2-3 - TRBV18 CASSLRTSTDTQYF TGTGCCAGCTCCCTCCGGACTAGCACAGATACGCAGTATTTT
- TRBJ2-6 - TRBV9 CASSVPSRPRSGANVLTF TGTGCCAGCAGCGTCCCTAGCCGCCCGCGCTCTGGGGCCAACGTCCTGACTTTC
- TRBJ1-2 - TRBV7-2 CASSPVGVSYGYTF TGTGCCAGCAGCCCGGTCGGGGTCTCCTATGGCTACACCTTC
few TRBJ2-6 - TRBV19 CASSISDSSGANVLTF TGTGCCAGTAGTATAAGCGATAGCTCTGGGGCCAACGTCCTGACTTTC
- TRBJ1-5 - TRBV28 CASSYLQGLSNQPQHF TGTGCCAGCAGTTACCTTCAGGGTCTCAGCAATCAGCCCCAGCATTTT
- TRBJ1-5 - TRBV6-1 CASRGRDNSNQPQHF TGTGCCAGCAGAGGACGGGACAATAGCAATCAGCCCCAGCATTTT
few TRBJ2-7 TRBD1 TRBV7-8 CASSFRGGTGVYEQYF TGTGCCAGCAGCTTTAGGGGGGGGACAGGGGTCTACGAGCAGTACTTC
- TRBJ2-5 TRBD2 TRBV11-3 CASSLGLAGETQYF TGTGCCAGCAGCTTGGGACTAGCGGGAGAGACCCAGTACTTC
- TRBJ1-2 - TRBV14 CASSQHPGEGGYTF TGTGCCAGCAGCCAACATCCAGGGGAAGGGGGCTACACCTTC
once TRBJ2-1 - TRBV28 CASRYRGGNEQFF TGTGCCAGCAGGTACAGGGGAGGCAATGAGCAGTTCTTC
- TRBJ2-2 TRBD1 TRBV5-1 CASSSRDSRTGELFF TGCGCCAGCAGTTCCCGGGACAGTCGGACCGGGGAGCTGTTTTTT
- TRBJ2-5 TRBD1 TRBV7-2 CASSLQGVVQETQYF TGTGCCAGCAGCCTCCAGGGGGTGGTCCAAGAGACCCAGTACTTC
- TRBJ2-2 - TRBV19 CASSPPDTQSGELFF TGTGCCAGTAGTCCGCCGGACACTCAATCCGGGGAGCTGTTTTTT
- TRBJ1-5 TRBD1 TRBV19 CASSLRDRVTASNQPQHF TGTGCCAGTAGTCTGAGGGACAGGGTTACCGCCAGCAATCAGCCCCAGCATTTT
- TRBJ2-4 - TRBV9 CASSVEGKNIQYF TGTGCCAGCAGCGTGGAGGGGAAAAACATTCAGTACTTC
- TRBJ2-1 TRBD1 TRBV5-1 CASSPGQGSYNEQFF TGCGCCAGCAGCCCAGGACAGGGCTCCTACAATGAGCAGTTCTTC
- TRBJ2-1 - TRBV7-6 CASSSGVNNEQFF TGTGCCAGCAGCTCCGGAGTGAACAATGAGCAGTTCTTC
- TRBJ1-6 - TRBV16 CASSQIVGRSPLHF TGTGCCAGCAGCCAAATTGTCGGTAGATCACCCCTCCACTTT
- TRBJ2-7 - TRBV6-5 CASTEYASSYEQYF TGTGCCAGCACGGAGTACGCTAGCTCCTACGAGCAGTACTTC
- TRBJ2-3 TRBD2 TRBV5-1 CASSETSPGLGSDTQYF TGCGCCAGCAGCGAAACCTCTCCGGGACTAGGGTCAGATACGCAGTATTTT
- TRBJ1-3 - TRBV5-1 CASSLASGSGNTIYF TGCGCCAGCAGCTTGGCCTCAGGCTCTGGAAACACCATATATTTT
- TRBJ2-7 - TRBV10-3 CAITDSIGSHEQYF TGTGCCATCACCGACAGCATCGGTTCCCACGAGCAGTACTTC
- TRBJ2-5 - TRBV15 CATTGGGSKETQYF TGTGCCACCACCGGAGGAGGGTCAAAAGAGACCCAGTACTTC
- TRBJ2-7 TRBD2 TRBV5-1 CASSFAAGSSYEQYF TGCGCCAGCAGCTTCGCAGCGGGGAGCTCCTACGAGCAGTACTTC
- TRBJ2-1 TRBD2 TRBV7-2 CASSSGLAGAKQFF TGTGCCAGCAGCTCGGGACTAGCGGGGGCTAAGCAGTTCTTC
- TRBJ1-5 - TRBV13 CASSLRRGGNQPQHF TGTGCCAGCAGCTTACGACGGGGGGGCAATCAGCCCCAGCATTTT
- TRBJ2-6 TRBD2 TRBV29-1 CSVQSAGNSGANVLTF TGCAGCGTTCAGTCAGCGGGGAACTCTGGGGCCAACGTCCTGACTTTC
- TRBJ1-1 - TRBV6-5 CASSYGGLYGEAFF TGTGCCAGCAGTTATGGGGGACTTTACGGTGAAGCTTTCTTT
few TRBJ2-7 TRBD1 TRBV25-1 CASSDNSGQGAREQYF TGTGCCAGCAGTGATAATTCGGGACAGGGGGCGAGGGAGCAGTACTTC
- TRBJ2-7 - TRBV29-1 CSVELGGTYEQYF TGCAGCGTTGAACTCGGGGGTACCTACGAGCAGTACTTC
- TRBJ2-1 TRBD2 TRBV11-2 CASSYLIAGMSNEQFF TGTGCCAGCAGTTACCTCATAGCGGGAATGTCCAATGAGCAGTTCTTC
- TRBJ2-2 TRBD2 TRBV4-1 CASSQDQKASGNTGELFF TGCGCCAGCAGCCAAGATCAAAAGGCTAGCGGTAACACCGGGGAGCTGTTTTTT